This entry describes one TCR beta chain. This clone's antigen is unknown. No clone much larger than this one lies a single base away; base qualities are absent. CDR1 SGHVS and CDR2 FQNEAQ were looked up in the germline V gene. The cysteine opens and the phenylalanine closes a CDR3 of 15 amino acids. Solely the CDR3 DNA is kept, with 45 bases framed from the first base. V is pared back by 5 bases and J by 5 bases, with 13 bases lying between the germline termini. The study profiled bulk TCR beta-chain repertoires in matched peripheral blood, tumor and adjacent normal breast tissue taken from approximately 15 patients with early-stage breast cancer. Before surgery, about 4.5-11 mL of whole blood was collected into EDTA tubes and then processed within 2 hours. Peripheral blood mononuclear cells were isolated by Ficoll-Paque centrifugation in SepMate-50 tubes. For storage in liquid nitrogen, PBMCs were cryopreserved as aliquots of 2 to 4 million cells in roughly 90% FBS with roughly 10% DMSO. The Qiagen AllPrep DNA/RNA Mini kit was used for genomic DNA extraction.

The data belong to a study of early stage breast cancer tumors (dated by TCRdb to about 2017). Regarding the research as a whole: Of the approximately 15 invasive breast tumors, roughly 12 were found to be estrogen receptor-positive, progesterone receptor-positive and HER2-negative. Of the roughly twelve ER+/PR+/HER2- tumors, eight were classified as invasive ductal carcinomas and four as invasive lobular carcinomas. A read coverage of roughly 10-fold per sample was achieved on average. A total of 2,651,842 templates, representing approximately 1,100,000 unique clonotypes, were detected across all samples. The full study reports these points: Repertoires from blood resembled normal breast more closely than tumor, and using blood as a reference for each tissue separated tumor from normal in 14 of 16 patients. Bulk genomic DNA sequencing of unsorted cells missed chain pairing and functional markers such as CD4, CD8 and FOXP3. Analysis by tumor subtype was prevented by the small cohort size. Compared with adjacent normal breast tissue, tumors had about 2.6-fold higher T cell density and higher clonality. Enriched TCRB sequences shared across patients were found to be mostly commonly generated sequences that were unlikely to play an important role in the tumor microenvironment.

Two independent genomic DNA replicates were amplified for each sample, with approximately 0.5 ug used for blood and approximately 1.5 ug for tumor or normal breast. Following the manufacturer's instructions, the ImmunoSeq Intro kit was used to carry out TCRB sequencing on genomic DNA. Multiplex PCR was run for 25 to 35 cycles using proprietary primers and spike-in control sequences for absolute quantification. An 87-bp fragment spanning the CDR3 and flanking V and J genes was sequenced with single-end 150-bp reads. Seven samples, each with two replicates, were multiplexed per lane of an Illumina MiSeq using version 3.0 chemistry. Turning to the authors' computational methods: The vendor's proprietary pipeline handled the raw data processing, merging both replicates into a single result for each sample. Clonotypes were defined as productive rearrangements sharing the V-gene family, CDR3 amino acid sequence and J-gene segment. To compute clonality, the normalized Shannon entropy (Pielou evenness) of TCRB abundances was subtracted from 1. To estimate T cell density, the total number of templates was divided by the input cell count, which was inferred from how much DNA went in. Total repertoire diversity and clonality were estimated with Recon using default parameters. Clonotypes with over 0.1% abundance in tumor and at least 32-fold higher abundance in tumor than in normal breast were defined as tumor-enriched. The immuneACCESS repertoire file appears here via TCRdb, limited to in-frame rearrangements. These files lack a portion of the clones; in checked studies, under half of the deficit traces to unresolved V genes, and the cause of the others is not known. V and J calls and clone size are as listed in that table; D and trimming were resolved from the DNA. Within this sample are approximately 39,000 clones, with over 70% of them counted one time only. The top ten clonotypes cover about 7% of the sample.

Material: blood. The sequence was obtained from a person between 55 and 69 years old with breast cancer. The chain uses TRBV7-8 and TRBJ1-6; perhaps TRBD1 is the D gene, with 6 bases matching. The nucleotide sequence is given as TGTGCCAGCAGCCTTGACAGGACCCATAATTCACCCCTCCACTTT. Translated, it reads CASSLDRTHNSPLHF.